This entry lists 24 T cell receptor beta chains sequenced from one sample in a study of cytomegalovirus exposure and HLA in healthy donors. The PCR ran on 60 Vbeta and 13 Jbeta primers. Generated by immunoSEQ multiplex PCR, the TCRdb table keeps only in-frame clones and is missing some. Of some 100,000 clones listed, around 77% were seen once; the top ten hold roughly 11%. Sequencing was performed on PBMCs. The source is a man aged 35 to 55 in good health and CMV-seropositive.

The chain links TRBV7-9 to TRBJ1-4; 10 bases map to TRBD1. J was trimmed by 4 bases and V by 4 bases; bases with no gene match: 3. This CDR3 has 15 residues. Germline lookup yields CDR1 SEHNR and CDR2 FQNEAQ (reference sequence). CDR3 nucleotides: TGTGCCAGCAGCTCGGACAGGGGGTTTAATGAAAAACTGTTTTTT. This encodes CASSSDRGFNEKLFF.

Here the CDR3 DNA reads TGTGCCAGCAGCTTATTGTCAGGAACGAACACTGAAGCTTTCTTT. Amino acid sequence: CASSLLSGTNTEAFF. The chain couples TRBV7-3 to TRBJ1-1; no reliable D call. The CDR3 has 15 amino acids. The ends were cut back, 2 bases at V and 1 base at J, with 11 bases in the middle. CDR1 and CDR2 (germline): SGHTA, FQGTGA.

The chain links TRBV7-2 to TRBJ2-7, with D possibly TRBD2 on 5 matching bases. V dropped 5 bases and J dropped 1 base, with 9 bases sitting between them. This CDR3 comprises 13 residues. Germline CDR1 reads SGHTA; CDR2 reads FQGNSA. In nucleotides, the CDR3 is TGTGCCAGCAGCACCGGGATATCCTACGAGCAGTACTTC. It specifies CASSTGISYEQYF.

The chain employs TRBV7-2 and TRBJ1-3; 10 bases align to TRBD1. The J segment lost 6 bases and the V segment lost 2 bases, leaving 4 bases of the junction unmatched. Germline assignment: CDR1 SGHTA and CDR2 FQGNSA. The CDR3 length is 15 residues. Written as DNA, the CDR3 is TGTGCCAGCAGCTTACGGACAGGGGGGGAAAACACCATATATTTT. This encodes CASSLRTGGENTIYF. The whole variable domain, filled in from reference TRBV7-2 and TRBJ1-3, reads GAGVSQSPSNKVTEKGKDVELRCDPISGHTALYWYRQSLGQGLEFLIYFQGNSAPDKSGLPSDRFSAERTGGSVSTLTIQRTQQEDSAVYLCASSLRTGGENTIYFGEGSWLTVV.

This chain uses TRBV7-9 with TRBJ2-5; tentatively, D is TRBD2 (7 bases). CDR1 is SEHNR and CDR2 is FQNEAQ in the germline V gene (reference sequence). V was clipped by 4 bases and J by 3 bases, with 24 bases between them. The CDR3 runs 18 residues. The CDR3 DNA follows: TGTGCCAGCAGCTCCTTTCCCATCGAGGGGGGGCAGAAAGAGACCCAGTACTTC. This encodes CASSSFPIEGGQKETQYF.

This clone showed up just once. The chain links TRBV11-3 to TRBJ2-5; TRBD2 agrees at 11 bases. Germline V CDR1 and CDR2: SGHNT, YENEEA. The CDR3 sequence is 16 residues long. V lost 5 bases and J lost 4; bases outside the gene matches: 9. CDR3 DNA sequence: TGTGCCAGCAGCATCGGACTAGCGGGTTCGGGAGAGACCCAGTACTTC. This codes for CASSIGLAGSGETQYF.

The chain couples TRBV10-1 to TRBJ1-4, with D possibly TRBD1 on 5 matching bases. Trimming cost V 7 bases and J 4 bases, with 13 bases left between them. Germline V gives CDR1 WNHNN, CDR2 SYGVQD (reference sequence). The CDR3 runs to 14 residues. DNA for the CDR3: TGCGCCAGCATGTGGGGCTTTCATAATGAAAAACTGTTTTTT. Its protein is CASMWGFHNEKLFF.

This clone was seen once. The chain is built from TRBV7-6 and TRBJ1-4, with a tentative D call TRBD1 (5 bases). In germline, CDR1 is SGHVS, CDR2 FNYEAQ. V lost 0 bases and J lost 7, with 15 bases in between. The CDR3 runs to 16 residues. In nucleotides, the CDR3 is TGTGCCAGCAGCTTAGCAATCCAGGGCCGAGGTGAAAAACTGTTTTTT. Translation: CASSLAIQGRGEKLFF.

The chain links TRBV11-2 to TRBJ1-6; 7 nucleotides align to TRBD1. The CDR3 is 16 amino acids. Looked up from germline, CDR1 is SGHAT and CDR2 is FQNNGV. V dropped 6 bases and J dropped 7; count of bases not matched to a gene: 12. The CDR3 DNA reads as TGTGCCAGCAGAACACTCCGGACAGGAGGGAATTCACCCCTCCACTTT. Amino acid sequence: CASRTLRTGGNSPLHF. The variable domain in full, completed from reference TRBV11-2 and TRBJ1-6, reads EAGVAQSPRYKIIEKRQSVAFWCNPISGHATLYWYQQILGQGPKLLIQFQNNGVVDDSQLPKDRFSAERLKGVDSTLKIQPAKLEDSAVYLCASRTLRTGGNSPLHFGNGTRLTVT.

V and J are TRBV5-1 and TRBJ2-5; D ambiguous. The CDR3 has 12 residues. Germline CDR1 SGHRS, CDR2 YFSETQ. With 4 bases removed from V and 4 bases from J, the gap between germline ends came to 8 bases. CDR3 coding DNA: TGCGCCAGCAGCATGTTTCGAGAGACCCAGTACTTC. Translated, it gives CASSMFRETQYF. The complete variable domain, with remaining parts taken from reference TRBV5-1 and TRBJ2-5, reads KAGVTQTPRYLIKTRGQQVTLSCSPISGHRSVSWYQQTPGQGLQFLFEYFSETQRNKGNFPGRFSGRQFSNSRSEMNVSTLELGDSALYLCASSMFRETQYFGPGTRLLVL.

In this sample, this clone turned up a few times. The chain couples TRBV19 to TRBJ1-2, with D perhaps matching TRBD1 (6 bases). V gave up 1 base and J gave up 6 bases, with 9 bases separating them. Germline lookup yields CDR1 LNHDA and CDR2 SQIVND (reference sequence). The CDR3 consists of 13 residues. The CDR3 bases are TGTGCCAGTAGTATAGGCTGGACAGATGGCTACACCTTC. The encoded protein is CASSIGWTDGYTF. Supplemented by reference TRBV19 and TRBJ1-2, the full variable domain reads DGGITQSPKYLFRKEGQNVTLSCEQNLNHDAMYWYRQDPGQGLRLIYYSQIVNDFQKGDIAEGYSVSREKKESFPLTVTSAQKNPTAFYLCASSIGWTDGYTFGSGTRLTVV.

The chain couples TRBV4-3 to TRBJ2-5; 7 bases align to TRBD2. The CDR3 loop spans 16 amino acids. Unmatched junction bases numbered 11, after V lost 5 bases and J lost 2 bases. Germline V gene data show CDR1 as LGHNA and CDR2 as YSLEER. This chain's CDR3 is CASSNKLASLQETQYF. Here the CDR3 DNA reads TGCGCCAGCAGCAACAAACTAGCGTCCTTGCAAGAGACCCAGTACTTC.

This clone was counted a few times. V usage is TRBV2 and J usage is TRBJ2-2, with D possibly matching TRBD2 (5 bases). Between the trimmed V and J ends, which lost 2 bases and 3 bases, there was a span of 13 bases. Germline V lookup: CDR1 SNHLY, CDR2 FYNNEI. The CDR3 runs to 16 residues. CDR3 region: CASSESGIRDTGELFF. CDR3 nucleotides: TGTGCCAGCAGTGAATCCGGGATTCGGGACACCGGGGAGCTGTTTTTT.

The rearrangement links TRBV4-1 to TRBJ1-1; no clear D gene. CDR1 is MGHRA, CDR2 YSYEKL, per germline. The CDR3 totals 14 residues. V was clipped by 4 bases and J by 1 base, with 10 bases between them. The DNA for the CDR3 is TGCGCCAGCAGCCCCAAGGCGGGGAACACTGAAGCTTTCTTT. It yields the protein CASSPKAGNTEAFF.

This rearrangement joins TRBV5-8 to TRBJ1-1, with a tentative D call TRBD1 (5 bases). The CDR3 runs to 18 residues. Trimming left V 0 bases short and J 1 base short, with 19 bases between. The germline gives CDR1 SGHTS, CDR2 YDEGEE. The CDR3 coding sequence is TGTGCCAGCAGCTTGGAATTATGGGCGGGACGGAGGAACACTGAAGCTTTCTTT. Its translation is CASSLELWAGRRNTEAFF.

This clone has just one count. The chain employs TRBV5-1 and TRBJ2-5; 8 nucleotides align to TRBD1. The J call is in doubt because the DNA end fits TRBJ2-7 better. The CDR3 runs 14 residues. Germline V gives CDR1 SGHRS, CDR2 YFSETQ. The CDR3 DNA reads as TGCGCCAGCAGCAGGGGACAGGCCTCCTACGAGCAGTACTTC. Amino acids: CASSRGQASYEQYF.

With respect to this clone: Germline is not matched at one junction end, which may reflect a read error. V gene TRBV27 combines with J gene TRBJ2-6; a possible D gene is TRBD2 (7 bases). Germline assignment: CDR1 MNHEY and CDR2 SMNVEV (reference sequence). There are 18 residues in the CDR3. This chain's CDR3 is CASSLARGAPSGANGLTF. DNA for the CDR3: TGTGCCAGCAGTTTAGCCCGGGGGGCGCCATCTGGGGCCAACGGCCTGACTTTC. The full variable domain, in which reference TRBV27 and TRBJ2-6 provide the parts outside the CDR3, is EAQVTQNPRYLITVTGKKLTVTCSQNMNHEYMSWYRQDPGLGLRQIYYSMNVEVTDKGDVPEGYKVSRKEKRNFPLILESPSPNQTSLYFCASSLARGAPSGANGLTFGAGSRLTVL.

CDR3 DNA sequence: TGTGCCAGCAGCTTTCGTGGTAGAGAGGGAACTCAGCCCCAGCATTTT. Protein: CASSFRGREGTQPQHF. This sequence joins TRBV11-2 and TRBJ1-5; D not certain. CDR1 and CDR2 from the germline V gene are SGHAT and FQNNGV. V dropped 3 bases and J dropped 6 bases, with 18 bases sitting between them. CDR3 length equals 16 residues.

V gene TRBV7-2 combines with J gene TRBJ2-1; TRBD2 agrees at 10 bases. Trimming cost V 7 bases and J 3 bases; bases outside gene matches: 6. The CDR3 has 15 amino acids. Germline V gene lookup returns CDR1 SGHTA and CDR2 FQGNSA. In DNA, the CDR3 is TGTGCCAGCAACCTAGCGGGGGCTAACTACAATGAGCAGTTCTTC. Translating it yields CASNLAGANYNEQFF.

The rearrangement links TRBV6-6 to TRBJ1-5; D is perhaps TRBD1 (5 bases). V lost 6 bases to trimming and J lost 7 bases, with 13 bases between them. Germline CDR1 is MNHNY and CDR2 is SVGAGI (reference sequence). The CDR3 is made up of 13 amino acids. DNA of the CDR3: TGTGCCAGCAGGAAGGAGGGACCCCAGCCCCAGCATTTT. Translation: CASRKEGPQPQHF.

The V call is TRBV28, the J call TRBJ2-5; 8 bases are a match to TRBD1. TRBJ2-7 matches the DNA end more closely, so the J call is doubtful. This CDR3 region has 14 residues. CDR1 MDHEN and CDR2 SYDVKM come from the germline V gene. CDR3 sequence (DNA): TGTGCCTGCCGGTTGGGACAGGACTCCTACGAGCAGTACTTC. This translates into CACRLGQDSYEQYF.

J is TRBJ2-7 and V is TRBV9; D might be TRBD2 (5 bases). Germline CDR1 is SGDLS and CDR2 is YYNGEE. Between the trimmed V and J ends, which lost 5 bases and 2 bases, there was a span of 14 bases. The CDR3 contains 14 residues. For the CDR3, the DNA is TGTGCCAGCAGTCCACCCCTAGCAGCCTACGAGCAGTACTTC. Protein product: CASSPPLAAYEQYF.

V gene TRBV29-1 combines with J gene TRBJ1-1; tentatively, D is TRBD1 (5 bases). The V gene's germline CDR1 is SQVTM and CDR2 ANQGSEA. Trimming took 4 bases from V and 2 from J, leaving 17 bases between them. CDR3 length: 15 residues. The CDR3 sequence is CSVVNQGRGNTEAFF. The CDR3 DNA follows: TGCAGCGTTGTTAACCAGGGTAGGGGCAACACTGAAGCTTTCTTT.

V gene TRBV5-6 combines with J gene TRBJ1-5, with D unclear. The CDR3 is made up of 16 amino acids. The germline V and J ends were trimmed by 4 bases and 1 base, with 15 bases remaining between them. Germline V gene data show CDR1 as SGHDT and CDR2 as YYEEEE. The CDR3: CASSRKAGISNQPQHF. The CDR3 DNA follows: TGTGCCAGCAGCCGGAAGGCAGGAATAAGCAATCAGCCCCAGCATTTT.